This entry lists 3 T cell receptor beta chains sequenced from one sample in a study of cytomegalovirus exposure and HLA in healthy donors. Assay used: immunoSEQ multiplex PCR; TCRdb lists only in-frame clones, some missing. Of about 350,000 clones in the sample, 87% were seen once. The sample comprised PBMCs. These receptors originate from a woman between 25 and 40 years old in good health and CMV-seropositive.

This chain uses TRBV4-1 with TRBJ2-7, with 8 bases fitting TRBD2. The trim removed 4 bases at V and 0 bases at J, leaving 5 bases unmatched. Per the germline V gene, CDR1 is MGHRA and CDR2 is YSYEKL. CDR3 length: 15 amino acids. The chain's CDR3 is CASSLLAGTSYEQYF. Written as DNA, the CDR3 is TGCGCCAGCAGCCTCCTAGCGGGCACCTCCTACGAGCAGTACTTC.

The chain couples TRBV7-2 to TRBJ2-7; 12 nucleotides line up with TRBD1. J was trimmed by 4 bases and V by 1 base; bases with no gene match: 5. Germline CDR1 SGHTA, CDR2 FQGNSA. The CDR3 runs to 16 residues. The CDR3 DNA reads TGTGCCAGCAGCTTAGTGGGGGACAGGGGGCTTTACGAGCAGTACTTC. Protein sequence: CASSLVGDRGLYEQYF. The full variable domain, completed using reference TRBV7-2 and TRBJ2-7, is GAGVSQSPSNKVTEKGKDVELRCDPISGHTALYWYRQSLGQGLEFLIYFQGNSAPDKSGLPSDRFSAERTGGSVSTLTIQRTQQEDSAVYLCASSLVGDRGLYEQYFGPGTRLTVT.

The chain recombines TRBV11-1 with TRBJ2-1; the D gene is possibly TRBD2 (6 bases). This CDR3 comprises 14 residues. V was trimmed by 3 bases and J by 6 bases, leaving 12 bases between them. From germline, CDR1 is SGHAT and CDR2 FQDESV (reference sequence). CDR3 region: CASSFRASANEQFF. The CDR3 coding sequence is TGTGCCAGCAGCTTTAGGGCTAGCGCCAATGAGCAGTTCTTC. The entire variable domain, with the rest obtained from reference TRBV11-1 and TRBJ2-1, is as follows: EAEVAQSPRYKITEKSQAVAFWCDPISGHATLYWYRQILGQGPELLVQFQDESVVDDSQLPKDRFSAERLKGVDSTLKIQPAELGDSAMYLCASSFRASANEQFFGPGTRLTVL.